This T cell receptor beta chain originates from a study of blood T cell repertoires in COVID-19. Study summary: Samples of COVID-19 (acute and convalescent) were obtained from the United States, Italy and Spain. PBMCs, B-cell-depleted T cells, or T cells were the source of the cDNA or gDNA that made up the material.

The CDR3 sequence is 15 residues long. Looked up from germline, CDR1 is MNHEY and CDR2 is SMNVEV (reference sequence). The V and J ends lost 5 bases and 0 bases respectively, with 11 bases between them. Original processing methods: Estimated nucleated cell counts came from reference gene primer amplification. The protocol was immunoSEQ multiplex PCR, while the TCRdb copy is restricted to in-frame clones and leaves out a portion. D and trimming were read from the DNA, whereas the V and J calls and clone size are those reported in that table. The sample consists of some 250,000 clones, roughly 80% of them appearing once.

The sequence came from a man aged 55-75 years with acute or convalescent COVID-19. The genes are TRBV27 and TRBJ1-5, with D tentatively TRBD1 (6 bases). Sequenced material: peripheral blood. CDR3 nucleotides: TGTGCCAGCAGTCCCCGGACAGTTAGCAATCAGCCCCAGCATTTT. As protein: CASSPRTVSNQPQHF.